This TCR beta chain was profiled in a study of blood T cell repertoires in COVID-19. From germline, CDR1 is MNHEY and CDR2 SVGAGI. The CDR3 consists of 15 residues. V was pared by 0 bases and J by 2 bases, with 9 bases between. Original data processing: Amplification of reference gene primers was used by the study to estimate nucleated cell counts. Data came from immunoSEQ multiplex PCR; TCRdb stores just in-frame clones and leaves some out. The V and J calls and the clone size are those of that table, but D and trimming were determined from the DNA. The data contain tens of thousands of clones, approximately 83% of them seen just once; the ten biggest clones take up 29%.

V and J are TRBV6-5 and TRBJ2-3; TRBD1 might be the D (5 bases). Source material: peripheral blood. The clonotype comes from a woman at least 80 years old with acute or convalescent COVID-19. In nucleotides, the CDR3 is TGTGCCAGCAGTTACTCGGGGCAGACCACAGATACGCAGTATTTT. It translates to CASSYSGQTTDTQYF.